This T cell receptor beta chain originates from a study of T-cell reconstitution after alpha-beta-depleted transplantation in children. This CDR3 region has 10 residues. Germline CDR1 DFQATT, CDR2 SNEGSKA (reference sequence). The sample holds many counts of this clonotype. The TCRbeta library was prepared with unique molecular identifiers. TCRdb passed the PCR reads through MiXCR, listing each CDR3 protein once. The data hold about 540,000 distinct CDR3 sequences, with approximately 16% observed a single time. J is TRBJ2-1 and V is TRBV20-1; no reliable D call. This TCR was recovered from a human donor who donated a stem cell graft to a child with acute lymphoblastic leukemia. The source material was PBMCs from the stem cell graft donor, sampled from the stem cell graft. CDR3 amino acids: CSSRANEQFF. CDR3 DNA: TGCAGCTCTAGGGCCAATGAGCAGTTCTTC.